This T cell receptor (beta chain) stems from a study of blood T cell repertoires in COVID-19 (dated by TCRdb to the early 2020s). For the wider study: Collaborator samples came from the United States, Italy and Spain and covered acute and convalescent phases of COVID-19. The prospective study material was composed of cDNA or gDNA derived from T cells, B-cell-depleted T cells, or PBMCs. Deeply sampled blood TCRbeta repertoires from subjects exposed to, actively infected with, or recovered from COVID-19 were included in the dataset. The repertoires were released in a freely available public database meant as a resource for research on the immune response to SARS-CoV-2. Samples were obtained from the ongoing ImmuneRACE study (first 160 participants) and from roughly 1,300 subjects provided by 6 global collaborators. The sample metadata nearly always contained a de-identified subject ID, COVID-19 status, age in years and sex. Where HLA class I and class II types were available, the types were taken from metadata supplied by the sample provider, not from assay-based typing. The investigation overall reported the following: Clinical and demographic metadata were provided uncurated, with the amount varying by source and participant.

Whole blood was collected in K2EDTA tubes by collaborating institutions according to the institutions' own protocols. For TCRbeta analysis, collaborator samples were shipped as frozen whole blood, as isolated PBMCs, or as DNA extracted from either sample type. Trimming costs V 0 bases and J 6 bases, and their ends lie 10 bases apart. CDR3 length: 14 amino acids, cysteine to phenylalanine. The CDR3 DNA has 42 bases and is translated from base 1. The germline V gene specifies SGHTA as CDR1 and FQGNSA as CDR2. The immunoSEQ Assay, a bias-controlled multiplex PCR, was used to amplify TCRbeta CDR3 regions from genomic DNA. The paper's processing steps were these. The number of nucleated cells in each sample was estimated by amplification of reference gene primers within the assay. Sequence reads were collapsed and filtered to measure the absolute abundance of every unique TCRbeta CDR3 rearrangement. For each sample, productive Simpson clonality was calculated as the square root of Simpson's diversity index over productive rearrangements. TCRdb obtained this table from immuneACCESS and retained in-frame rearrangements with V and J assigned. These tables miss some clones; where compared with another copy, unresolved V genes account for less than half of the shortfall, and the remainder is unexplained. Clone size and V and J calls were adopted from that table, with D and trimming inferred from the DNA. For this sample there are over 200,000 clones; 70% to 85% appear just once. The ten largest clonotypes hold 3.3% of the sample.

This clone was seen a handful of times. Which antigen it targets is not known. Qualities for individual bases were not recorded, and no much larger clone is one base off. Recombination joined TRBV7-2 with TRBJ2-3, with the D segment identity uncertain. Material: peripheral blood. The receptor was derived from a woman aged 80 or over with acute or convalescent COVID-19. The sequenced DNA is TGTGCCAGCAGCTTAGCTGGGCATCTTGATACGCAGTATTTT. This yields the protein CASSLAGHLDTQYF.